The present entry profiles one T cell receptor beta chain with its context. Original processing notes: Reference gene primer amplification gave nucleated cell count estimates. The protocol was immunoSEQ multiplex PCR, while the TCRdb copy is restricted to in-frame clones and leaves out a portion. V, J and clone size are taken as reported in that table, and D and trimming were inferred from the DNA itself. The sample holds over 150,000 clones, approximately 91% seen once. The record originates from a study of blood T cell repertoires in COVID-19. Study at large: COVID-19 samples, acute and convalescent, were from the United States, Italy and Spain. T cells, B-cell-depleted T cells, or PBMCs provided the cDNA or gDNA that served as material.

Losses at the gene ends were 2 bases for V and 8 bases for J; bases not matched to a gene: 7. Germline CDR1 SGHRS, CDR2 YFSETQ. The CDR3 contains 15 residues. The sequence derives from a man younger than 35 with acute or convalescent COVID-19. Sequenced material: peripheral blood. The J gene is TRBJ2-1, the V gene TRBV5-1; TRBD1 matches 10 bases. This CDR3 is CASSFRDRGVDEQFF. As DNA, the CDR3 is TGCGCCAGCAGCTTCCGGGACAGGGGTGTCGATGAGCAGTTCTTC.